This T cell receptor (beta chain) was sequenced in a study of cytomegalovirus exposure and HLA in healthy donors. Broader study findings: The study listed 164 cytomegalovirus-associated TCR beta chains.

A remark on this clone: Its antigen remains unidentified.

The primer mix had 60 Vbeta and 13 Jbeta primers. Here immunoSEQ multiplex PCR was the method, and the copy in TCRdb shows in-frame clones only, minus some. The table lists 200,000 to 250,000 clones, 80% to 90% of them singletons. The CDR3 consists of 17 residues. CDR1 is SGHDN and CDR2 is FVKESK in the germline V gene. V was clipped by 5 bases and J by 1 base, with 18 bases between them. The V gene is TRBV14, the J gene TRBJ1-3, with D possibly matching TRBD1 (5 bases). The sample was PBMCs. This TCR was sampled from a man under 40 in good health and CMV-seronegative. The CDR3 is CASSTSLGGKSGNTIYF. The CDR3 region has the DNA TGTGCCAGCAGCACCTCCCTCGGGGGAAAGTCTGGAAACACCATATATTTT.